This T cell receptor beta chain was obtained from a study of T-cell reconstitution after alpha-beta-depleted transplantation in children. Study conclusions and caveats: When one year had passed after transplant, most T-cell counts and diversity came from newly produced T cells.

This CDR3 spans 14 amino acids. CDR1 and CDR2 from the germline V gene are DFQATT and SNEGSKA (reference sequence). V was trimmed by 3 bases and J by 7 bases, leaving 16 bases between them. During its preparation, the TCRbeta library received unique molecular identifiers. From the PCR reads, TCRdb called clonotypes with MiXCR, one entry per CDR3 protein. The sample contains about 16,000 distinct CDR3 sequences, roughly 7.8% of which appear only once. This clonotype occurred a few times. Its antigen is not known. The receptor comes from a boy younger than two who had a stem cell transplant for Wiskott-Aldrich syndrome, so the T cells may come from the graft donor. V gene TRBV20-1 combines with J gene TRBJ1-5; possible D gene TRBD1, 6 bases. Sequencing was performed on PBMCs, mostly from graft donor cells, taken 60 days after TCRalphabeta/CD19-depleted stem cell transplant. CDR3 DNA: TGCAGTGCTAGGACAGGCGTTTTTCGGCAGCCCCAGCATTTT. Translated: CSARTGVFRQPQHF.